This TCR beta chain was sequenced during a study of blood T cell repertoires in COVID-19 (TCRdb year 2020). With respect to the entire study: Collaborator samples came from the United States, Italy and Spain and covered acute and convalescent phases of COVID-19. The repertoires were released in a freely available public database intended as a resource for research on the immune response to SARS-CoV-2. Where available, HLA class I and class II types were obtained from metadata supplied by the sample provider rather than from assay-based typing. Samples came from the ongoing ImmuneRACE study (first 160 participants) plus 1,254 subjects from 6 global collaborators. The prospective study material was composed of cDNA or gDNA derived from T cells, B-cell-depleted T cells, or PBMCs. A de-identified subject ID, COVID-19 status, age in years and sex were almost always included in the sample metadata. Subjects who had been exposed to COVID-19, were actively infected with it, or had recovered from it provided the deeply sampled blood TCRbeta repertoires that made up the dataset.

The CDR3 runs 15 residues from the cysteine to the phenylalanine. Only the CDR3 region is kept as DNA, spanning 45 bases read in frame from base 1. The CDR1 and CDR2 encoded by the germline V gene are KGHDR and SFDVKD. Compared with germline, V lacks 2 bases and J lacks 4 bases; bases without a gene match: 2. TCRbeta CDR3 regions were amplified from genomic DNA by means of the immunoSEQ Assay, a bias-controlled multiplex PCR. Regarding the original processing steps: Within the assay, amplification of reference gene primers was used to estimate how many nucleated cells each sample contained. Sequence reads were collapsed and filtered to measure the absolute abundance of every unique TCRbeta CDR3 rearrangement. For each sample, productive Simpson clonality was calculated as the square root of Simpson's diversity index across productive rearrangements. TCRdb re-hosts the immuneACCESS table, in-frame sequences only. Its copies lack some clones; in the studies checked, an unresolved V gene accounts for under half of them, and the cause for the rest is not known. The D gene and trimming were derived from the DNA, and the V and J assignments and clone size from that table. The sample table shows 130,000 to 150,000 clones, and 87% are seen once. The biggest ten clones account for 3.5% to 4.5% of the sample.

To note about this clone: Its antigen target is currently unknown. The record has no base qualities; no much larger clone is one base away.

Overall study outcomes, separate from this receptor: Clinical and demographic metadata were provided uncurated, with the amount varying by source and participant.

Whole blood was collected in K2EDTA tubes by collaborating institutions according to the institutions' own protocols. For TCRbeta analysis, collaborator samples were shipped as frozen whole blood, as isolated PBMCs, or as DNA extracted from either sample type. This sequence was found in a woman in her thirties or forties with acute or convalescent COVID-19. Recombination connected TRBV24-1 to TRBJ2-2, with 8 central nucleotides matching TRBD1. The specimen was peripheral blood. The CDR3 in this case is CATSDWTGSTGELFF. The DNA reads as follows: TGTGCCACCAGTGATTGGACAGGGAGCACCGGGGAGCTGTTTTTT.